This record looks at one T cell receptor (beta chain) sequence and its context. The CDR3 sequence is 14 residues long. Germline CDR1 and CDR2: MNHEY and SMNVEV (reference sequence). The ends were cut back, 0 bases at V and 11 bases at J, with 14 bases in the middle. This sample was included in a study of blood T cell repertoires in COVID-19. Study information: PBMCs, B-cell-depleted T cells, or T cells provided the cDNA or gDNA that made up the material.

Per the original data handling: Amplification from reference gene primers served as the basis for estimated nucleated cell counts. TCRdb keeps only in-frame clones here, not all; method: immunoSEQ multiplex PCR. That table furnishes V, J and clone size, whereas the DNA furnished D and trimming. Among 50,000 to 55,000 clones listed, 82% were seen once. The clonotype was recovered from a human donor in a cohort sampled during active COVID-19. This rearrangement joins TRBV27 to TRBJ2-1; D is ambiguous. The specimen was peripheral blood. CDR3 amino acids: CASSLSPELRKQFF. CDR3 DNA: TGTGCCAGCAGTTTATCCCCCGAATTGAGAAAGCAGTTCTTC.